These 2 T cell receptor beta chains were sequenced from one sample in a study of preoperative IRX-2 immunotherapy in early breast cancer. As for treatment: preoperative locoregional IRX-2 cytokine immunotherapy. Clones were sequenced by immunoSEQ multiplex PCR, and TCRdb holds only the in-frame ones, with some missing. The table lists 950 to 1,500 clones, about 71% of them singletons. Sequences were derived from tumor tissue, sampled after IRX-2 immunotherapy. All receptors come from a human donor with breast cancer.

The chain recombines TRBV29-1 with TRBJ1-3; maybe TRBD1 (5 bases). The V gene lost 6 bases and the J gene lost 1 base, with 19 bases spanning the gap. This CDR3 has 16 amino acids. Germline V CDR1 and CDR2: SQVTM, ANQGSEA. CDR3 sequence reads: CSVAPVAGLSGNTIYF. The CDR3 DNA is TGCAGCGTGGCGCCGGTGGCAGGGTTGTCTGGAAACACCATATATTTT. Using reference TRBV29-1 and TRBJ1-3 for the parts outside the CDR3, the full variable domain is SAVISQKPSRDICQRGTSLTIQCQVDSQVTMMFWYRQQPGQSLTLIATANQGSEATYESGFVIDKFPISRPNLTFSTLTVSNMSPEDSSIYLCSVAPVAGLSGNTIYFGEGSWLTVV.

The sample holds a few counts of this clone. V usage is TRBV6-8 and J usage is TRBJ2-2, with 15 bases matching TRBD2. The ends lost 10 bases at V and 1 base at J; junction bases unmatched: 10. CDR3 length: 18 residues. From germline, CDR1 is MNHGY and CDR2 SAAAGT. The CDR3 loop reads CATTHGLAGGVNTGELFF. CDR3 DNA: TGTGCCACCACCCATGGACTAGCGGGGGGGGTGAACACCGGGGAGCTGTTTTTT.